This T cell receptor beta chain stems from a study of T cells in women clearing cervical HPV infection. Profiled with immunoSEQ multiplex PCR; TCRdb holds only in-frame clones, not every one. The sample totals fewer than 40,000 clones. The junction had 7 bases not matched to a gene; V was cut back by 5 bases and J by 4 bases. This CDR3 contains 15 residues. Germline V gene sequence: CDR1 SNHLY, CDR2 FYNNEI. With regard to this clone: The read ends 3 residues early relative to the CDR3; the germline J gene fills the gap.

The rearrangement joins TRBV2 to TRBJ1-2, with 10 bases lining up with TRBD1. Sequenced material: blood buffy coat. This clonotype originated in a woman between 18 and 75 years old with a cervical HPV16 infection that either progressed to CIN3+ or cleared (not recorded which). The CDR3: CASSRDRGDPYGYTF. The CDR3 bases that were read are TGTGCCAGCAGTAGGGACAGGGGAGATCCCTATGGC.